These T cell receptor beta chains were read from a single sample in a study of blood T cell repertoires in COVID-19. Only in-frame clones appear in the TCRdb table, and some are missing; sequencing was by immunoSEQ multiplex PCR. There are around 58,000 clones in the sample; about 90% occur only once, and about 7% lies in the top ten. Sequencing was performed on peripheral blood. The receptors stem from a woman aged 60-75 years with active or convalescent COVID-19. Each CDR3 is given with its conserved first and last residue. Fields, in order: CDR3 DNA, CDR3 protein, clone size, J gene, D gene, V gene. D genes are given only for firm matches. Clone size appears in some rows only: once, few, many, or a class for an expanded clone.

cdr3_nt: TGTGCCACCGGGGACTCATCTGGGGAGCAGTACTTC
cdr3_aa: CATGDSSGEQYF
clone_size: -
j_call: TRBJ2-7
d_call: -
v_call: TRBV11-2

cdr3_nt: TGTGCCAGCGGAAAGAGGAGTGAAAAACTGTTTTTT
cdr3_aa: CASGKRSEKLFF
clone_size: -
j_call: TRBJ1-4
d_call: -
v_call: TRBV7-9

cdr3_nt: TGTGCCAGCAGCCAAGGGGGCAGCACAGATACGCAGTATTTT
cdr3_aa: CASSQGGSTDTQYF
clone_size: -
j_call: TRBJ2-3
d_call: -
v_call: TRBV3-1/TRBV3-2

cdr3_nt: TGTGCCAGCAGATATACTAGCGTAGATACGCAGTATTTT
cdr3_aa: CASRYTSVDTQYF
clone_size: -
j_call: TRBJ2-3
d_call: TRBD2
v_call: TRBV27

cdr3_nt: TGCAGCGTCCGAGACAGGGCCAGCTCCTACGAGCAGTACTTC
cdr3_aa: CSVRDRASSYEQYF
clone_size: -
j_call: TRBJ2-7
d_call: TRBD1
v_call: TRBV29-1

cdr3_nt: TGTGCCAGCAGCCCAGTGGGGGGGAACTTTGAAAAACTGTTTTTT
cdr3_aa: CASSPVGGNFEKLFF
clone_size: -
j_call: TRBJ1-4
d_call: -
v_call: TRBV5-4

cdr3_nt: TGTGCCACCAGCACGGCAACCAGGGGTTCGGAGACCCAGTACTTC
cdr3_aa: CATSTATRGSETQYF
clone_size: -
j_call: TRBJ2-5
d_call: -
v_call: TRBV15

cdr3_nt: TGCGCCAGCAGCCAAGCTAGCGCGAACACCGGGGAGCTGTTTTTT
cdr3_aa: CASSQASANTGELFF
clone_size: -
j_call: TRBJ2-2
d_call: -
v_call: TRBV4-1

cdr3_nt: TGTGCCAGCAGTGACGGACAGGTTTTTGGCTATGGCTACACCTTC
cdr3_aa: CASSDGQVFGYGYTF
clone_size: -
j_call: TRBJ1-2
d_call: TRBD1
v_call: TRBV6-1

cdr3_nt: TGTGCCAGTAGTATAGGGCACAGAGAAAATAGCAATCAGCCCCAGCATTTT
cdr3_aa: CASSIGHRENSNQPQHF
clone_size: -
j_call: TRBJ1-5
d_call: -
v_call: TRBV19

cdr3_nt: TGCGCCAGCAGTCTTGGGCTTAGCTCTGGAAACACCATATATTTT
cdr3_aa: CASSLGLSSGNTIYF
clone_size: -
j_call: TRBJ1-3
d_call: -
v_call: TRBV5-1

cdr3_nt: TGTGTCAGCAGTTACTCCCGGGACAGGGACCACACCTTC
cdr3_aa: CVSSYSRDRDHTF
clone_size: -
j_call: TRBJ1-2
d_call: TRBD1
v_call: TRBV6-5

cdr3_nt: TGTGCCAGCCGCTTATCGGGACAGGGTGTATCACCCCTCCACTTT
cdr3_aa: CASRLSGQGVSPLHF
clone_size: -
j_call: TRBJ1-6
d_call: TRBD1
v_call: TRBV11-2

cdr3_nt: TGTGCCGGCCGGACTAGCGGCACAGATACGCAGTATTTT
cdr3_aa: CAGRTSGTDTQYF
clone_size: -
j_call: TRBJ2-3
d_call: TRBD2
v_call: TRBV28

cdr3_nt: TGTGCCAGCAGCTTAGGGCAAGACATGGGTACCTACGAGCAGTACTTC
cdr3_aa: CASSLGQDMGTYEQYF
clone_size: -
j_call: TRBJ2-7
d_call: -
v_call: TRBV7-9

cdr3_nt: TGTGCCAGCTCATCGCTAGCGGGAGGGGATGAGCAGTTCTTC
cdr3_aa: CASSSLAGGDEQFF
clone_size: -
j_call: TRBJ2-1
d_call: TRBD2
v_call: TRBV18

cdr3_nt: TGTGCCAGCAGTTCCTATCCGAACACCGGGGAGCTGTTTTTT
cdr3_aa: CASSSYPNTGELFF
clone_size: -
j_call: TRBJ2-2
d_call: -
v_call: TRBV27

cdr3_nt: TGTGCCACCAGTGATGACCACAGGGAAGGCAATCAGCCCCAGCATTTT
cdr3_aa: CATSDDHREGNQPQHF
clone_size: once
j_call: TRBJ1-5
d_call: -
v_call: TRBV24-1

cdr3_nt: TGTGCCAGCACCTCCGGTAACTATGGCTACACCTTC
cdr3_aa: CASTSGNYGYTF
clone_size: -
j_call: TRBJ1-2
d_call: -
v_call: TRBV28

cdr3_nt: TGTGCCAGCAGCACACAGGGTAACTATGGCTACACCTTC
cdr3_aa: CASSTQGNYGYTF
clone_size: -
j_call: TRBJ1-2
d_call: -
v_call: TRBV9

cdr3_nt: TGTGCCAGCAGCCAAGGGGGCTTTGATCAGCCCCAGCATTTT
cdr3_aa: CASSQGGFDQPQHF
clone_size: -
j_call: TRBJ1-5
d_call: -
v_call: TRBV3-1/TRBV3-2

cdr3_nt: TGTGCCACCAGTGATTTTTCGACAGGGTCTCGGAATGAGCAGTTCTTC
cdr3_aa: CATSDFSTGSRNEQFF
clone_size: -
j_call: TRBJ2-1
d_call: TRBD1
v_call: TRBV24-1

cdr3_nt: TGTGCCACCAGCAGAGATCTAACAGGGGGCGATGGCTACACCTTC
cdr3_aa: CATSRDLTGGDGYTF
clone_size: -
j_call: TRBJ1-2
d_call: TRBD1
v_call: TRBV15

cdr3_nt: TGTGCCTGGAGTTACGGGAGGGATTCACCCCTCCACTTT
cdr3_aa: CAWSYGRDSPLHF
clone_size: -
j_call: TRBJ1-6
d_call: -
v_call: TRBV30

cdr3_nt: TGTGCCTGGAGTTCCCGGGACAGGGGGCGATCACCCCTCCACTTT
cdr3_aa: CAWSSRDRGRSPLHF
clone_size: few
j_call: TRBJ1-6
d_call: TRBD1
v_call: TRBV30

cdr3_nt: TGTGCCAGCAGTGAAGTCAATAGGGGACACATATGTTTT
cdr3_aa: CASSEVNRGHICF
clone_size: -
j_call: TRBJ2-3
d_call: -
v_call: TRBV6-1

cdr3_nt: TGTGCCAGCAGCTTTAAGGGGGACTATGTCTACGAGCAGTACTTC
cdr3_aa: CASSFKGDYVYEQYF
clone_size: -
j_call: TRBJ2-7
d_call: -
v_call: TRBV11-2

cdr3_nt: TGTGCCAGCAGCTTGGCCGGGACTAGCACAGATACGCAGTATTTT
cdr3_aa: CASSLAGTSTDTQYF
clone_size: -
j_call: TRBJ2-3
d_call: -
v_call: TRBV5-4

cdr3_nt: TGTGCCAGCAGCTTAGACGGGGGAGCCTACAATGAGCAGTTCTTC
cdr3_aa: CASSLDGGAYNEQFF
clone_size: -
j_call: TRBJ2-1
d_call: -
v_call: TRBV11-2

cdr3_nt: TGTGCCAGCAGTTTAAGAGTTATCATGAACACTGAAGCTTTCTTT
cdr3_aa: CASSLRVIMNTEAFF
clone_size: once
j_call: TRBJ1-1
d_call: -
v_call: TRBV28

cdr3_nt: TGTGCCAGCAGTTACTCTGGCGGGAGACACTACAATGAGCAGTTCTTC
cdr3_aa: CASSYSGGRHYNEQFF
clone_size: once
j_call: TRBJ2-1
d_call: TRBD2
v_call: TRBV6-5

cdr3_nt: TGTGCCACCCTTCCCGGACTAGCGGGTTTGAAGCAGTTCTTC
cdr3_aa: CATLPGLAGLKQFF
clone_size: -
j_call: TRBJ2-1
d_call: TRBD2
v_call: TRBV6-5

cdr3_nt: TGTGCCAGCAGTCCACCGACAGGAGACTACGAGCAGTACTTC
cdr3_aa: CASSPPTGDYEQYF
clone_size: -
j_call: TRBJ2-7
d_call: -
v_call: TRBV6-6

cdr3_nt: TGTGCCAGCAGTTACGGTATAGACATTCAGTACTTC
cdr3_aa: CASSYGIDIQYF
clone_size: -
j_call: TRBJ2-4
d_call: -
v_call: TRBV6-6

cdr3_nt: TGTGCCAGCAGCTTCCACCCCCGGGACACCGACAACACCGGGGAGCTGTTTTTT
cdr3_aa: CASSFHPRDTDNTGELFF
clone_size: -
j_call: TRBJ2-2
d_call: -
v_call: TRBV7-8

cdr3_nt: TGTGCCAGCAGTTGGACTAGCGCCGAGCAGTTCTTC
cdr3_aa: CASSWTSAEQFF
clone_size: -
j_call: TRBJ2-1
d_call: TRBD2
v_call: TRBV12-3/TRBV12-4

cdr3_nt: TGTGCCACCAGCAGAGATAGGGGGCAATACAATGAGCAGTTCTTC
cdr3_aa: CATSRDRGQYNEQFF
clone_size: -
j_call: TRBJ2-1
d_call: TRBD1
v_call: TRBV15

cdr3_nt: TGCGCCAGCAGCACCAAGACAGGGGCCGCGGGGGACTATGGCTACACCTTC
cdr3_aa: CASSTKTGAAGDYGYTF
clone_size: -
j_call: TRBJ1-2
d_call: TRBD1
v_call: TRBV5-1

cdr3_nt: TGTGCCAGCAGTCCAAGTGACCCAAGAGAGGGGGCCCAGTACTTC
cdr3_aa: CASSPSDPREGAQYF
clone_size: -
j_call: TRBJ2-5
d_call: -
v_call: TRBV28

cdr3_nt: TGTGCCAGCAGCTTAGCTCAGGGCCAAAACACCATATATTTT
cdr3_aa: CASSLAQGQNTIYF
clone_size: once
j_call: TRBJ1-3
d_call: -
v_call: TRBV7-2